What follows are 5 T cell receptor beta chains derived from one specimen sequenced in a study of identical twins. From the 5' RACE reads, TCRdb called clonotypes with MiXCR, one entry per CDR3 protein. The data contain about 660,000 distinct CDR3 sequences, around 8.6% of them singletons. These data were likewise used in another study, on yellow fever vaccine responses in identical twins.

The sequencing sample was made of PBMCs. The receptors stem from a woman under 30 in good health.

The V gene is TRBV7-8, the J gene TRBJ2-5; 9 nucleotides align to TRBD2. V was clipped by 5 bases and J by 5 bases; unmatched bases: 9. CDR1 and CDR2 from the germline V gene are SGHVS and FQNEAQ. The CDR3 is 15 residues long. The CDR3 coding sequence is TGTGCCAGCAGCACCGATAGCGGGAGAGAGGAGACCCAGTACTTC. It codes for CASSTDSGREETQYF.

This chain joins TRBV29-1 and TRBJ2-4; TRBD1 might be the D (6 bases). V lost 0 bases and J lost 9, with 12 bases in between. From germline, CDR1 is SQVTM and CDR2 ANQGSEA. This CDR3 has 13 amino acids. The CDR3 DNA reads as TGCAGCGTTGAAGACACAGGGTTCGGCATTCAGTACTTC. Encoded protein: CSVEDTGFGIQYF.

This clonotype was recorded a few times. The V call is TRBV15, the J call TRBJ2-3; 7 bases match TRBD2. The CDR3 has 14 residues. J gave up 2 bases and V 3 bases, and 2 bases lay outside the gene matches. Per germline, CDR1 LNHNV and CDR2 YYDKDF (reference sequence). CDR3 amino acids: CATSRSGNTDTQYF. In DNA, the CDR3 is TGTGCCACCAGCAGGAGCGGGAACACAGATACGCAGTATTTT.

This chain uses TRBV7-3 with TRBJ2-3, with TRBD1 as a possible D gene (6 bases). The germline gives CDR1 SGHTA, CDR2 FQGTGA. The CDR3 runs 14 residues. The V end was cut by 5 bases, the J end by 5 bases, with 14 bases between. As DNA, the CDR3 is TGTGCCAGCAGCCGGCAGGGGCCGGAAGATACGCAGTATTTT. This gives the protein CASSRQGPEDTQYF.

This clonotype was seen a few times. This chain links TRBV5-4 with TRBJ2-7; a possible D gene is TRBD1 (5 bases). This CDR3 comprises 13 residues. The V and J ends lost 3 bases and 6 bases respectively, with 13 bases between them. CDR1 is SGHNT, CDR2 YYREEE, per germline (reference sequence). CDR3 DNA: TGTGCCAGCAGCTCTCTTCCTCAGGGCGAGCAGTACTTC. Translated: CASSSLPQGEQYF.